This is a list of T cell receptor beta chains from one sample in a study of T cells in tuberculosis. Using immunoSEQ multiplex PCR, the repertoire was profiled, and TCRdb retains in-frame clones only, with some absent. The sample shows 37,000 or so clones, roughly 93% of them seen only once. Specimen: PBMCs. Receptors were obtained from a donor aged 10-29 years with latent tuberculosis or without tuberculosis infection. Some clones in this sample may be carry-over from other donors' samples. The CDR3 runs from the conserved cysteine through the conserved F or W. Fields, in order: J gene, D gene, V gene, clone size, CDR3 protein, CDR3 DNA. A D gene is named only where the DNA matches it firmly. Size tells how often a clone was seen (once, few, many) or the class of an expanded clone, and some rows leave it out.

>TRBJ2-3|TRBD1|TRBV4-3|.
CASSQEVRQGRPDTQYF
TGCGCCAGCAGCCAAGAAGTACGACAGGGTCGCCCAGATACGCAGTATTTT
>TRBJ1-6|.|TRBV6-1|.
CASSAEPNSPLHF
TGTGCCAGCAGTGCAGAACCCAATTCACCCCTCCACTTT
>TRBJ1-4|.|TRBV4-3|.
CASSQDWNGEKLFF
TGCGCCAGCAGCCAAGATTGGAACGGGGAAAAACTGTTTTTT
>TRBJ1-3|TRBD1|TRBV12-5|.
CASGLTFDRGGYTIYF
TGTGCTAGTGGTTTGACGTTCGACAGGGGTGGATACACCATATATTTT
>TRBJ2-1|.|TRBV12-5|.
CASGLTPGTTTDEQFF
TGTGCTAGTGGTCTGACGCCCGGGACAACTACGGATGAGCAGTTCTTC
>TRBJ1-2|TRBD1|TRBV19|.
CASSKDRDYGYTF
TGTGCCAGCTCGAAGGACAGGGACTATGGCTACACCTTC
>TRBJ1-1|.|TRBV11-1|.
CASSRSLPGTEAFF
TGTGCCAGCAGCCGGAGCCTTCCCGGCACTGAAGCTTTCTTT
>TRBJ2-1|TRBD2|TRBV19|.
CASSSTAGDNEQFF
TGTGCCAGTAGTTCCACGGCGGGGGACAATGAGCAGTTCTTC
>TRBJ2-1|TRBD1|TRBV19|once
CATDTGGTYNEQFF
TGTGCCACTGATACAGGGGGGACCTACAATGAGCAGTTCTTC
>TRBJ1-5|.|TRBV4-3|.
CASSQSQDQPQHF
TGCGCCAGCAGCCAATCCCAGGATCAGCCCCAGCATTTT
>TRBJ2-6|.|TRBV23-1|.
CASSQSRDRSLISGANVLTF
TGCGCCAGCAGTCAATCTCGTGACAGGTCTTTAATCTCTGGGGCCAACGTCCTGACTTTC
>TRBJ2-3|TRBD2|TRBV10-2|.
CASSEVLAGGSTSTDTQYF
TGCGCCAGCAGTGAGGTCTTAGCGGGGGGATCTACTAGCACAGATACGCAGTATTTT
>TRBJ1-5|TRBD1|TRBV6-5|.
CASSRRQGLQPQHF
TGTGCCAGCAGTCGAAGACAGGGCCTGCAGCCCCAGCATTTT
>TRBJ1-2|.|TRBV7-2|.
CASSPGTYGHTF
TGTGCCAGCAGCCCAGGGACATACGGTCACACCTTC
>TRBJ1-4|.|TRBV5-1|.
CASSLAPVNEKLFF
TGCGCCAGCAGCTTGGCGCCGGTTAATGAAAAACTGTTTTTT
>TRBJ1-4|TRBD1|TRBV9|.
CASSGNRGTNEKLFF
TGTGCCAGCAGCGGAAACAGGGGAACTAATGAAAAACTGTTTTTT
>TRBJ1-3|.|TRBV6-5|.
CASSYSWSSGNTIYF
TGTGCCAGCAGTTACTCTTGGAGCTCTGGAAACACCATATATTTT
>TRBJ2-7|TRBD1|TRBV6-5|.
CASSSTGMSSYEQYF
TGTGCCAGCAGTTCGACAGGGATGAGCTCCTACGAGCAGTACTTC
>TRBJ1-5|.|TRBV19|.
CASSISSNQPQHF
TGTGCCAGTAGTATCTCTAGCAATCAGCCCCAGCATTTT
>TRBJ2-3|.|TRBV29-1|.
CSVLLRVNADTQYF
TGCAGCGTTTTACTCAGGGTAAATGCAGATACGCAGTATTTT
>TRBJ2-2|.|TRBV7-8|.
CASSRRLNTGELFF
TGTGCCAGCAGCCGAAGACTGAACACCGGGGAGCTGTTTTTT
>TRBJ2-1|.|TRBV14|.
CASSLQRAGYNEQFF
TGTGCCAGCAGCCTCCAGCGGGCGGGGTACAATGAGCAGTTCTTC
>TRBJ2-6|.|TRBV4-3|.
CASSQDDAAYFSGANVLTF
TGCGCCAGCAGCCAAGATGACGCAGCGTACTTCTCTGGGGCCAACGTCCTGACTTTC
>TRBJ2-3|.|TRBV7-2|once
CASSLGPGTDTQYF
TGTGCCAGCAGCTTAGGTCCCGGCACAGATACGCAGTATTTT
>TRBJ2-4|TRBD2|TRBV29-1|.
CSVEETLTGGIQYF
TGCAGCGTTGAAGAGACCCTAACGGGGGGCATTCAGTACTTC
>TRBJ2-2|TRBD2|TRBV7-7|.
CASSLLAGGPVDTGELFF
TGTGCCAGCAGCTTACTAGCGGGGGGGCCTGTTGACACCGGGGAGCTGTTTTTT
>TRBJ2-3|TRBD1|TRBV7-8|.
CASSGGQTTDTQYF
TGTGCCAGCAGCGGGGGACAGACCACAGATACGCAGTATTTT
>TRBJ1-1|.|TRBV30|.
CAWALGGANTEAFF
TGTGCCTGGGCCCTCGGGGGGGCGAACACTGAAGCTTTCTTT
>TRBJ2-2|.|TRBV5-4|once
CASRGANTGELFF
TGTGCCAGCCGGGGGGCAAACACCGGGGAGCTGTTTTTT
>TRBJ2-1|TRBD2|TRBV18|once
CASSPPGLASEQFF
TGTGCCAGCTCACCACCGGGACTAGCTAGTGAGCAGTTCTTC
>TRBJ2-7|TRBD1|TRBV14|.
CASSQGTGTGFGEQYF
TGTGCCAGCAGCCAAGGTACCGGGACAGGGTTCGGCGAGCAGTACTTC
>TRBJ1-2|.|TRBV4-3|.
CASSQGLDSNYGYTF
TGCGCCAGCAGCCAAGGTCTAGACAGTAACTATGGCTACACCTTC
>TRBJ2-3|.|TRBV4-3|.
CASSSRGGGGTDTQYF
TGCGCCAGCAGTTCGAGGGGAGGGGGAGGCACAGATACGCAGTATTTT
>TRBJ2-7|.|TRBV7-8|.
CASSFEGVGSYEQYF
TGTGCCAGCAGCTTCGAGGGGGTCGGTTCCTACGAGCAGTACTTC
>TRBJ2-5|TRBD2|TRBV4-3|.
CASSQDLLAGDQETQYF
TGCGCCAGCAGCCAAGACCTTCTAGCGGGGGACCAAGAGACCCAGTACTTC
>TRBJ1-1|.|TRBV10-1|.
CASSPGGNTEAFF
TGCGCCAGCAGCCCCGGCGGGAACACTGAAGCTTTCTTT
>TRBJ1-3|.|TRBV25-1|.
CASSGSGEGNTIYF
TGTGCCAGCAGTGGATCAGGGGAAGGAAACACCATATATTTT
>TRBJ2-3|.|TRBV7-3|.
CASSATGLTDTQYF
TGTGCCAGCAGCGCCACAGGGCTCACAGATACGCAGTATTTT
>TRBJ2-7|TRBD1|TRBV19|.
CASSPRTGNELSYEQYF
TGTGCCAGTAGCCCTCGGACAGGGAACGAACTCTCCTACGAGCAGTACTTC
>TRBJ1-4|.|TRBV2|.
CASSESLGSGEKLFF
TGTGCCAGCAGCGAGTCACTGGGGAGTGGAGAAAAACTGTTTTTT
>TRBJ2-3|TRBD1|TRBV12-5|.
CASGPYGTGTTDTQYF
TGTGCTAGTGGTCCCTATGGGACAGGAACGACAGATACGCAGTATTTT
>TRBJ2-3|.|TRBV5-1|.
CASSLATGAGELDTQYF
TGCGCCAGCAGCTTGGCCACAGGAGCAGGGGAGCTAGATACGCAGTATTTT
>TRBJ1-1|.|TRBV12-5|.
CASGLEAGGEAFF
TGTGCTAGTGGTTTGGAAGCGGGGGGTGAAGCTTTCTTT
>TRBJ1-3|.|TRBV4-3|.
CASSQEILGSSGNTIYF
TGCGCCAGCAGCCAAGAAATTTTGGGGAGCTCTGGAAACACCATATATTTT
>TRBJ1-5|.|TRBV5-5|.
CASSFGSNQPQHF
TGTGCCAGCAGCTTCGGTAGCAATCAGCCCCAGCATTTT